The next 30 T cell receptor beta chains were all read from a single sample in a study of cytomegalovirus exposure and HLA in healthy donors. The PCR used 60 Vbeta and 13 Jbeta primers. Assay: immunoSEQ multiplex PCR; the TCRdb copy retains only in-frame clones and omits some. The sample contains 150,000 or so clones, just under 75% of which appear only once. Input material: PBMCs. Receptors originate from a woman in her late teens or twenties in good health and CMV-seronegative.

This clone has just one count. The rearrangement uses TRBV7-9 and TRBJ1-6, with TRBD1 identical over 11 bases. CDR1 is SEHNR, CDR2 FQNEAQ, per germline (reference sequence). This CDR3 has 18 residues. Trimming took 1 base from V and 4 from J; bases not matched to a gene: 6. The CDR3: CASSLVVGDRGYNSPLHF. CDR3 DNA sequence: TGTGCCAGCAGCTTAGTTGTGGGGGACAGGGGGTATAATTCACCCCTCCACTTT.

This chain joins TRBV7-9 and TRBJ1-4, with D hard to call. Per the germline V gene, CDR1 is SEHNR and CDR2 is FQNEAQ (reference sequence). Trimming pared 5 bases from V and 8 bases from J, leaving 15 bases between. The CDR3 has 14 amino acids. CDR3 DNA sequence: TGTGCCAGCAGCCCGCCGAGAGGGTTAGAAAAACTGTTTTTT. Residues: CASSPPRGLEKLFF.

CDR3 loop: CAWSSTGLTEAFF. Here the CDR3 DNA reads TGTGCCTGGAGTTCTACAGGGTTGACTGAAGCTTTCTTT. The J gene is TRBJ1-1, the V gene TRBV30, with TRBD1 as a possible D gene (6 bases). CDR1 and CDR2 from the germline V gene are GTSNPN and SVGIG (reference sequence). V gave up 2 bases and J gave up 5 bases, with 12 bases separating them. CDR3 length: 13 amino acids.

This rearrangement joins TRBV9 to TRBJ1-6; TRBD1 aligns across 11 bases. The ends lost 4 bases at V and 10 bases at J; junction bases unmatched: 7. The length of the CDR3 is 15 residues. Germline CDR1 SGDLS, CDR2 YYNGEE. CDR3 coding DNA: TGTGCCAGCAGCTACCTGGGACAGGGGGAATCACCCCTCCACTTT. Its protein product is CASSYLGQGESPLHF.

This chain links TRBV25-1 with TRBJ2-5; 11 nucleotides line up with TRBD1. The CDR3 length is 16 residues. After removal of 4 bases from V and 1 base from J, the junction contained 5 bases not matched to a gene. Germline loops: CDR1 MGHDK, CDR2 SYGVNS. The CDR3 reads CASSVGGTGGQETQYF. In DNA, the CDR3 is TGTGCCAGCAGTGTAGGTGGGACAGGGGGCCAAGAGACCCAGTACTTC.

Comments on this clone: Other nucleotide sequences in the sample specify the same CDR3. The rearrangement links TRBV4-1 to TRBJ2-5; D not resolved. Trimming stripped 1 base from V and 4 bases from J, with 7 bases between. In germline, CDR1 is MGHRA, CDR2 YSYEKL. The CDR3 is 13 residues long. The CDR3 is CASSQGAVETQYF. CDR3 in DNA: TGCGCCAGCAGCCAAGGGGCCGTAGAGACCCAGTACTTC.

The gene calls are TRBV12-5 and TRBJ2-1; 13 bases line up with TRBD2. The germline CDR1 and CDR2 sequences are LGHNT and FRNRAP. The CDR3 spans 17 residues. The V gene end was trimmed by 2 bases and the J gene end by 6 bases; junction bases not matched to a gene: 7. The CDR3 reads CASGLSGLAGEGNEQFF. The CDR3 nucleotides read TGTGCTAGTGGTTTGTCCGGACTAGCGGGAGAAGGCAATGAGCAGTTCTTC.

The rearrangement joins TRBV6-1 to TRBJ1-2; a weak D match, TRBD1 (5 bases). This CDR3 contains 15 residues. V lost 3 bases to trimming and J lost 7 bases, with 18 bases between them. The V gene's germline CDR1 is MNHNS and CDR2 SASEGT. CDR3 in DNA: TGTGCCAGCAGTGAGACCAACAGGCCTTGGGGTGGCTACACCTTC. Amino acids: CASSETNRPWGGYTF.

The chain is built from TRBV21-1 and TRBJ1-6. TRBV21-1 corresponds to a pseudogene. The CDR3 contains 17 residues. Written as DNA, the CDR3 is TGTGCCAGCAGCAAAGGGTTGTTCGGGGACTCCTGTATCCCCCTCCACTTT. Encoded protein: CASSKGLFGDSCIPLHF.

This chain joins TRBV28 and TRBJ2-7; 7 bases line up with TRBD1. V was clipped by 6 bases and J by 6 bases; unmatched bases: 11. The CDR3 sequence is 14 residues long. CDR1 and CDR2 (germline): MDHEN, SYDVKM. The CDR3 reads CASRNRQGRGEQYV. Written as DNA, the CDR3 is TGTGCCAGCAGGAACAGACAGGGTCGGGGCGAGCAGTACGTC.

The chain is built from TRBV6-5 and TRBJ2-7; 7 bases are a match to TRBD1. The CDR3 is made up of 15 amino acids. V lost 0 bases, J lost 2 bases, and 4 bases stayed unmatched. The germline V gene has CDR1 MNHEY and CDR2 SVGAGI. This CDR3 is CASSYSWDSTYEQYF. CDR3 in DNA: TGTGCCAGCAGTTACTCCTGGGACAGCACCTACGAGCAGTACTTC.

There are a few counts of this clone. The chain is built from TRBV11-2 and TRBJ1-5; D not resolved. V dropped 5 bases and J dropped 6 bases, with 17 bases sitting between them. The CDR3 has 15 residues. Looked up from germline, CDR1 is SGHAT and CDR2 is FQNNGV. The CDR3 loop is CASSINLGVGQPQHF. As DNA, the CDR3 is TGTGCCAGCAGCATCAATCTCGGGGTGGGTCAGCCCCAGCATTTT.

V is TRBV5-6 and J is TRBJ1-2; TRBD1 might be the D (5 bases). The CDR3 contains 15 residues. CDR1 is SGHDT, CDR2 YYEEEE, per germline. Trimming removed 0 bases from V and 4 bases from J, with 13 bases in between. Here the CDR3 DNA reads TGTGCCAGCAGCTTGGGACAGAAATCTTTCTATGGCTACACCTTC. Translation: CASSLGQKSFYGYTF.

This clone was seen a few times. The V call is TRBV5-8, the J call TRBJ1-5; no clear D gene. V was shortened by 0 bases and J by 3 bases, with 4 bases between the two germline ends. CDR1 is SGHTS, CDR2 YDEGEE, per germline. The CDR3 extends over 13 amino acids. The CDR3: CASSLAPNQPQHF. CDR3 nucleotide sequence: TGTGCCAGCAGCTTGGCTCCCAATCAGCCCCAGCATTTT. Using reference TRBV5-8 and TRBJ1-5 for the parts outside the CDR3, the full variable domain is EAGVTQSPTHLIKTRGQQATLRCSPISGHTSVYWYQQALGLGLQFLLWYDEGEERNRGNFPPRFSGRQFPNYSSELNVNALELEDSALYLCASSLAPNQPQHFGDGTRLSIL.

The CDR3 sequence: CSVEMVGVTEAFF. CDR3 bases: TGCAGCGTTGAGATGGTAGGAGTCACTGAAGCTTTCTTT. The chain combines TRBV29-1 with TRBJ1-1, with D unresolved. CDR1 and CDR2 from the germline V gene are SQVTM and ANQGSEA. V dropped 3 bases and J dropped 4 bases, with 12 bases sitting between them. The CDR3 has 13 residues.

The V gene is TRBV7-9, the J gene TRBJ2-3, with 7 bases lining up with TRBD2. This CDR3 is 16 amino acids long. The germline V gene has CDR1 SEHNR and CDR2 FQNEAQ (reference sequence). Trimming took 7 bases from V and 4 from J; bases not matched to a gene: 14. CDR3 region: CASNPTRGVYADTQYF. CDR3 nucleotides: TGTGCCAGCAATCCTACCCGGGGGGTGTACGCAGATACGCAGTATTTT.

This clone was detected only a few times. The V gene is TRBV5-6, the J gene TRBJ1-1; unclear D gene. The CDR3 consists of 15 residues. Trimming cost V 4 bases and J 4 bases, with 17 bases left between them. CDR1 and CDR2 (germline): SGHDT, YYEEEE. For the CDR3, the DNA is TGTGCCAGCAGCCCCCAACCCGTGGTCGGCACTGAAGCTTTCTTT. As protein: CASSPQPVVGTEAFF.

V is TRBV12-5 and J is TRBJ2-1, with D possibly being TRBD1 (6 bases). The V end was cut by 4 bases, the J end by 7 bases, with 14 bases between. Germline CDR1 is LGHNT and CDR2 is FRNRAP. This CDR3 contains 14 residues. The CDR3 DNA sequence: TGTGCTAGTGGTTCGGGGACACCAAGTAATGAGCAGTTCTTC. Amino acids: CASGSGTPSNEQFF. Looking up the rest from reference TRBV12-5 and TRBJ2-1 gives the full variable domain: DARVTQTPRHKVTEMGQEVTMRCQPILGHNTVFWYRQTMMQGLELLAYFRNRAPLDDSGMPKDRFSAEMPDATLATLKIQPSEPRDSAVYFCASGSGTPSNEQFFGPGTRLTVL.

The V and J genes are TRBV5-1 and TRBJ1-1; no clear D. Between the trimmed V and J ends, which lost 3 bases and 7 bases, there was a span of 13 bases. Germline V gives CDR1 SGHRS, CDR2 YFSETQ. The CDR3 loop spans 13 amino acids. CDR3 bases: TGCGCCAGCAGCTCAAGTTCAGAGGGTGAAGCTTTCTTT. Amino acids: CASSSSSEGEAFF. The full variable domain, rest sourced from reference TRBV5-1 and TRBJ1-1, is KAGVTQTPRYLIKTRGQQVTLSCSPISGHRSVSWYQQTPGQGLQFLFEYFSETQRNKGNFPGRFSGRQFSNSRSEMNVSTLELGDSALYLCASSSSSEGEAFFGQGTRLTVV.

V gene TRBV6-4 combines with J gene TRBJ2-2; tentatively, D is TRBD2 (6 bases). Germline CDR1 is MRHNA and CDR2 is SNTAGT. V dropped 4 bases and J dropped 7 bases, with 10 bases sitting between them. There are 13 residues in the CDR3. CDR3 sequence: CASSGGDVGELFF. The CDR3 DNA sequence: TGTGCCAGCAGTGGGGGGGACGTCGGGGAGCTGTTTTTT.

This sequence joins TRBV28 and TRBJ2-2, with 8 bases identical to TRBD1. CDR1 and CDR2 from the germline V gene are MDHEN and SYDVKM. J gave up 0 bases and V 8 bases, and 5 bases lay outside the gene matches. The CDR3 extends over 15 amino acids. The CDR3 DNA sequence: TGTGCCAGCGTCGCAGGGGGCGCGAACACCGGGGAGCTGTTTTTT. Translated, it gives CASVAGGANTGELFF.

V is TRBV19 and J is TRBJ1-2; maybe TRBD1 (5 bases). CDR1 and CDR2 (germline): LNHDA, SQIVND (reference sequence). The CDR3 loop spans 15 amino acids. The germline V and J ends were trimmed by 0 bases and 0 bases, with 8 bases remaining between them. CDR3 protein: CASSIEDISNYGYTF. DNA of the CDR3: TGTGCCAGTAGTATAGAGGACATATCTAACTATGGCTACACCTTC.

The chain joins TRBV7-6 to TRBJ2-2; TRBD1 agrees at 8 bases. The CDR3 covers 17 residues. Germline assignment: CDR1 SGHVS and CDR2 FNYEAQ. J gave up 6 bases and V 6 bases, and 15 bases lay outside the gene matches. The CDR3 here is CASRQLGTGQKAGELFF. CDR3 nucleotide sequence: TGTGCCAGCAGACAGCTCGGGACAGGCCAAAAAGCCGGGGAGCTGTTTTTT.

This chain uses TRBV11-3 with TRBJ2-5; TRBD2 aligns across 8 bases. This CDR3 is 15 amino acids long. V was pared by 5 bases and J by 3 bases, with 8 bases of the junction left unmatched. CDR1 SGHNT and CDR2 YENEEA come from the germline V gene. The DNA of the CDR3 is TGTGCCAGCAGCCGACTCGGGCGGGAGGAAGAGACCCAGTACTTC. This gives the protein CASSRLGREEETQYF.

The count of this clone is one. The chain links TRBV7-3 to TRBJ1-3, with D perhaps matching TRBD1 (5 bases). Trimming pared 5 bases from V and 0 bases from J, leaving 8 bases between. This CDR3 is built from 14 residues. Germline V lookup: CDR1 SGHTA, CDR2 FQGTGA. For the CDR3, the DNA is TGTGCCAGCAGCCTAGACAGCTCTGGAAACACCATATATTTT. This codes for CASSLDSSGNTIYF.

This clone was detected only a few times. V and J are TRBV7-8 and TRBJ1-2; D uncertain. V dropped 5 bases and J dropped 3 bases, with 10 bases sitting between them. The CDR3 is made up of 13 amino acids. CDR1 and CDR2 from the germline V gene are SGHVS and FQNEAQ. CDR3 in amino acids: CASSRSTDYGYTF. The CDR3 bases are TGTGCCAGCAGCCGCTCCACGGACTATGGCTACACCTTC.

The rearrangement links TRBV18 to TRBJ1-5, with 7 nucleotides matching TRBD1. The CDR3 sequence is 16 residues long. V lost 3 bases, J lost 3 bases, and 8 bases stayed unmatched. CDR1 and CDR2 from the germline V gene are KGHSH and LQKENI. In nucleotides, the CDR3 is TGTGCCAGCTCACCTCTTCGAGGGGGCACCAATCAGCCCCAGCATTTT. Translation gives CASSPLRGGTNQPQHF.

This clone was seen once. The chain employs TRBV5-4 and TRBJ1-1; the D is unclear. This CDR3 is 12 amino acids long. Deletions cut 3 bases from V and 5 bases from J, with 8 bases between. CDR1 and CDR2 (germline): SGHNT, YYREEE (reference sequence). The DNA for the CDR3 is TGTGCCAGCAGCTGGGCGGGTACTGAAGCTTTCTTT. Amino acid sequence: CASSWAGTEAFF.

This clone showed up just a few times. The chain uses TRBV2 and TRBJ1-4, with 7 nucleotides matching TRBD1. Germline CDR1 reads SNHLY; CDR2 reads FYNNEI. This CDR3 region has 16 residues. The V and J ends lost 5 bases and 5 bases, in that order; junction bases with no gene match: 11. CDR3 amino acids: CASSLTGLAGNEKLFF. The DNA of the CDR3 is TGTGCCAGCAGTTTGACAGGGTTGGCCGGAAATGAAAAACTGTTTTTT.

The chain employs TRBV6-5 and TRBJ2-1, with D possibly TRBD2 on 6 matching bases. CDR1 and CDR2 (germline): MNHEY, SVGAGI. The CDR3 consists of 16 residues. V gave up 2 bases and J gave up 7 bases, with 18 bases separating them. This CDR3 reads CASSYLLEARGNEQFF. Here the CDR3 DNA reads TGTGCCAGCAGTTACCTGTTGGAGGCTCGGGGGAATGAGCAGTTCTTC.